This T cell receptor beta chain emerged from a study of cytomegalovirus exposure and HLA in healthy donors. Produced via immunoSEQ multiplex PCR; TCRdb's table is partial and in-frame only. The sample consists of 60,000 to 90,000 clones, around four fifths of them appearing once. The TCR comes from a young man in good health and CMV-seronegative. Sequencing was performed on PBMCs.

CDR3 sequence reads: CASSVGGGVYNEQFF. The CDR3, as DNA: TGTGCCAGCAGCGTAGGCGGGGGCGTCTACAATGAGCAGTTCTTC. The genes are TRBV9 and TRBJ2-1, with a tentative D call TRBD2 (7 bases). CDR1 is SGDLS and CDR2 is YYNGEE in the germline V gene. V was clipped by 0 bases and J by 3 bases, with 10 bases between them. This CDR3 region has 15 residues.